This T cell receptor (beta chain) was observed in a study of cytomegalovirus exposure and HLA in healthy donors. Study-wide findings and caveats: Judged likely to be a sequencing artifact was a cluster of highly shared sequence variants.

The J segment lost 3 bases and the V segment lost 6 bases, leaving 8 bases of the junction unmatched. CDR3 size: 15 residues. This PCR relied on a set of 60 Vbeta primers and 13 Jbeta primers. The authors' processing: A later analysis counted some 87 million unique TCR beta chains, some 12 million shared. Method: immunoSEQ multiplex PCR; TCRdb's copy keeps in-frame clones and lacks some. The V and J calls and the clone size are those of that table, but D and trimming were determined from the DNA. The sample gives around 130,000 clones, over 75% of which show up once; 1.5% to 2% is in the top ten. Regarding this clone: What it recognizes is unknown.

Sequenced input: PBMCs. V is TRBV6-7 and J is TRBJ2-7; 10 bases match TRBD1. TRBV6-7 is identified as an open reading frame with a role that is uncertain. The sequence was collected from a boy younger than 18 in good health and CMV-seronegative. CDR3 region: CASSPGTGVYYEQYF. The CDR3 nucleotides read TGTGCCAGCAGCCCCGGGACAGGGGTCTACTACGAGCAGTACTTC.